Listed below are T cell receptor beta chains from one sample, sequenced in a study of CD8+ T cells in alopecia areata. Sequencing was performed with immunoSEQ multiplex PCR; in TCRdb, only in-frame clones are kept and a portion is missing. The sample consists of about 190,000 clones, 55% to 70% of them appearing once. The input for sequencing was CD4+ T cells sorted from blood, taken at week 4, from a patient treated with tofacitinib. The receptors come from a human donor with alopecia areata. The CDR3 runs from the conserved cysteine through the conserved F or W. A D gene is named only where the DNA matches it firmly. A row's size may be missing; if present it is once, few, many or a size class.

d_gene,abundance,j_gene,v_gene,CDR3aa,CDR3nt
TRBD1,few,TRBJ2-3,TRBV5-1,CASSLNRGSTDTQYF,TGCGCCAGCAGCTTGAACAGGGGCAGCACAGATACGCAGTATTTT
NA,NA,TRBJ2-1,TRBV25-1,CASSGTRDQFF,TGTGCCAGCAGTGGTACACGGGACCAGTTCTTC
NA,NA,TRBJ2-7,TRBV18,CASSPRSFGDLGSEQYF,TGTGCCAGCTCACCACGAAGCTTTGGGGACCTTGGCTCCGAGCAGTACTTC
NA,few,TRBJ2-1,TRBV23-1,CASTNPRREIHNEQFF,TGCGCCAGCACCAACCCTAGACGGGAGATCCACAATGAGCAGTTCTTC
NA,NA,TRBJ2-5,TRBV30,CAWSTGSRQETQYF,TGTGCCTGGAGCACTGGGTCTAGACAAGAGACCCAGTACTTC
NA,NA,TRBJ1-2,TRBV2,CASSPQGPGGGYTF,TGTGCCAGCAGTCCTCAGGGGCCGGGGGGTGGCTACACCTTC
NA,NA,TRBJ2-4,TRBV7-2,CASSPRRTGSQNIQYF,TGTGCCAGCAGCCCCAGACGAACAGGAAGCCAAAACATTCAGTACTTC
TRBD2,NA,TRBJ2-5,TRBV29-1,CSPGGTETQYF,TGCAGCCCGGGGGGGACAGAGACCCAGTACTTC
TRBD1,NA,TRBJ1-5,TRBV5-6,CASSIRDRGAEPQHF,TGTGCCAGCAGCATCCGGGACAGGGGTGCGGAGCCCCAGCATTTT
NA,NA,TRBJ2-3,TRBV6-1,CASPESTQYF,TGTGCCAGCCCTGAGTCTACGCAGTATTTT
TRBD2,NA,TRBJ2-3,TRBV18,CASSPPTGLAGVTDTQYF,TGTGCCAGCTCACCACCAACGGGACTAGCGGGAGTCACAGATACGCAGTATTTT
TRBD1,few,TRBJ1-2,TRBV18,CASSRGQEDGYTF,TGTGCCAGCTCACGGGGACAGGAGGACGGCTACACCTTC
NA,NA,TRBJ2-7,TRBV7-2,CASSLGVSWLYEQYF,TGTGCCAGCAGCTTAGGGGTCTCGTGGTTATACGAGCAGTACTTC
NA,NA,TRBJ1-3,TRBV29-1,CSVLNSGNTIYF,TGCAGCGTGCTAAACTCTGGAAACACCATATATTTT
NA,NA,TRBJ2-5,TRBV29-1,CSVDQETQYF,TGCAGCGTGGATCAAGAGACCCAGTACTTC
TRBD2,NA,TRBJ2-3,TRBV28,CASSLDSGGADTQYF,TGTGCCAGCAGTTTGGATAGCGGGGGAGCAGATACGCAGTATTTT
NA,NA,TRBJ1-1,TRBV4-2,CASSQEVGSTEAFF,TGTGCCAGCAGCCAAGAAGTTGGAAGCACTGAAGCTTTCTTT
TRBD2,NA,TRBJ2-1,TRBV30,CAWSVLGGLAGHGSNEQFF,TGTGCCTGGAGTGTACTAGGGGGACTAGCGGGCCATGGGTCCAATGAGCAGTTCTTC
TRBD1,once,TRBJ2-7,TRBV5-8,CASSGALWDRATYEQYF,TGTGCCAGCAGCGGAGCCCTGTGGGACAGGGCTACCTACGAGCAGTACTTC
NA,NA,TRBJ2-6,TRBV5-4,CASSLKATVSGANVLTF,TGTGCCAGCAGCTTGAAGGCGACGGTCTCTGGGGCCAACGTCCTGACTTTC
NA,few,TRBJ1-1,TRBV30,CAWNENTEAFF,TGTGCCTGGAACGAAAACACTGAAGCTTTCTTT
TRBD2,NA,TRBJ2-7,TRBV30,CAWSVPSGRVGEQYF,TGTGCCTGGAGTGTACCTAGCGGGAGGGTTGGAGAGCAGTACTTC
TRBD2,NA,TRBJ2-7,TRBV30,CAGGGRSSYEQYF,TGTGCTGGAGGCGGGAGGAGCTCCTACGAGCAGTACTTC
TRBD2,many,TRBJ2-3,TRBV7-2,CASSFLVGGDTQYF,TGTGCCAGCAGCTTCCTGGTCGGGGGGGATACGCAGTATTTT
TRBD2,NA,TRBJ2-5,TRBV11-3,CASSQGLAGDTETQYF,TGTGCCAGCAGCCAGGGGCTAGCGGGAGATACAGAGACCCAGTACTTC
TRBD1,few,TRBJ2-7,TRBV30,CAWTPGGYEQYF,TGTGCCTGGACCCCAGGGGGCTACGAGCAGTACTTC
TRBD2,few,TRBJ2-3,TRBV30,CACLPLAGATDTQYF,TGTGCCTGCTTACCGCTGGCGGGAGCGACAGATACGCAGTATTTT
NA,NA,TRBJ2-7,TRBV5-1,CASSLGAVRSYEQYF,TGCGCCAGCAGCTTGGGGGCAGTGCGGTCCTACGAGCAGTACTTC
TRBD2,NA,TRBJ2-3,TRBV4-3,CASSHRGLAGGDAQYF,TGCGCCAGCAGCCACCGCGGACTAGCGGGAGGAGATGCGCAGTATTTT
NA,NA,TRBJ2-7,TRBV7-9,CASSLLYQSQYF,TGTGCCAGCAGTTTACTCTACCAGTCCCAGTACTTC
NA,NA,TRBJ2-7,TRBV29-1,CSAGQGVAVEQYF,TGCAGCGCCGGTCAGGGCGTGGCGGTCGAGCAGTACTTC